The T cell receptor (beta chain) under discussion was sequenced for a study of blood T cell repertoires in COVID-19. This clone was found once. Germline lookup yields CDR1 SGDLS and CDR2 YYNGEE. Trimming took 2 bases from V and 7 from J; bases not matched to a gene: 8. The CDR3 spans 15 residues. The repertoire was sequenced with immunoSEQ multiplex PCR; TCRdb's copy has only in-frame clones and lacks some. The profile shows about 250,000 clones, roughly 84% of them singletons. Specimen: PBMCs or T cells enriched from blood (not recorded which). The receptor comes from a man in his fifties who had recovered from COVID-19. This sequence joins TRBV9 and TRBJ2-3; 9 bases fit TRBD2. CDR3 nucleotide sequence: TGTGCCAGCAGCGTTGGGGGCGGGGGGGCAAATACGCAGTATTTT. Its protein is CASSVGGGGANTQYF.